This T cell receptor beta chain comes out of a study of T-cell memory formation after mild COVID-19. Study outcomes and limitations: The CD4+ clones that contracted clustered mainly within CM and EM, and the CD8+ clones concentrated in EMRA.

Germline V CDR1 and CDR2: SGDLS, YYNGEE. This CDR3 is 15 amino acids long. V dropped 2 bases and J dropped 2; count of bases not matched to a gene: 4. TCRdb reanalysed the 5' RACE reads using MiXCR and keeps one entry per CDR3 protein. The sample contains around 310,000 distinct CDR3 sequences, around 15% of which appear only once. This clonotype was counted only a few times. Antigen: not known. This TCR was recovered from a man aged 18 to 35 who had mild COVID-19 (a few samples of this study predate the infection). Cell type and time point are not known. Sequencing was done on a sample of PBMCs or a T cell subset sorted from them (not recorded which). The rearrangement joins TRBV9 to TRBJ2-1; TRBD2 matches 7 bases. The CDR3 reads CASSVSAGTYNEQFF. CDR3 coding DNA: TGTGCCAGCAGCGTTTCAGCGGGAACCTACAATGAGCAGTTCTTC.